This T cell receptor (beta chain) was sequenced for a study of shared clonotypes between healthy human individuals. The assay was carried out at the deep level. The method was immunoSEQ multiplex PCR; TCRdb's version includes in-frame clones alone and lacks a portion of them. The sample lists fewer than 1 million clones, about 97% occurring once. Terminally differentiated effector memory CD45RA+ cells were excluded from the naive CD8 cells, which were CD45RO-negative and positively selected for CCR7. Notes on the study in general: An anticipated effect of sequencing depth on clonotype sharing among donors was recognized. Sampling used blood alone; tissue repertoires probably differ.

This clone was found a few times. Its antigen is as yet unknown. This CDR3 region has 17 residues. The ends were cut back, 6 bases at V and 4 bases at J, with 26 bases in the middle. Germline V gives CDR1 SGHRS, CDR2 YFSETQ. V and J are TRBV5-1 and TRBJ2-7; D tentatively reads TRBD1 or TRBD2 (6 bases each). Sample: naive CD8+ T cells sorted from blood. The clonotype comes from a man between 25 and 39 years old in good health. CDR3 sequence (DNA): TGCGCCAGCACCAGCGGAGAGGGGGGAGTACGGGATTACGAGCAGTACTTC. The encoded protein is CASTSGEGGVRDYEQYF.